This passage covers 20 T cell receptor beta chains from one sample sequenced in a study of T cells in Graves' hyperthyroidism and ophthalmopathy. Amplified TCR beta CDR3 regions came from RNA transcripts. RT-PCR in the first round (using the HTBI primer set) targeted the TCR CDR3. Via MiXCR, TCRdb re-called the multiplex PCR reads, giving one row per CDR3 protein. The sample has around 350,000 distinct CDR3 sequences, approximately 19% seen once. The specimen was blood. The receptors stem from a woman younger than 35 with Graves' hyperthyroidism.

This clonotype was observed many times. V gene TRBV20-1 combines with J gene TRBJ2-7, with unresolved D. Trimming cost V 3 bases and J 6 bases, with 18 bases left between them. CDR3 length: 14 residues. Germline assignment: CDR1 DFQATT and CDR2 SNEGSKA (reference sequence). CDR3 sequence (DNA): TGCAGTGCTAGGTCTAGAGATGCCCTCCCCGAGCAGTACTTC. Its protein product is CSARSRDALPEQYF.

There are many counts of this clonotype. The CDR3 nucleotides are TGTGCCAGCAGTTCTCGGACAGGGGAGAATGGCTACACCTTC. Amino acid sequence: CASSSRTGENGYTF. The chain recombines TRBV6-5 with TRBJ1-2, with 9 bases aligning to TRBD1. In germline, CDR1 is MNHEY, CDR2 SVGAGI. This CDR3 comprises 14 residues. V trimming: 4 bases; J trimming: 6 bases; junction bases outside the gene matches: 6.

This clonotype was counted a single time. The J gene is TRBJ2-2, the V gene TRBV18, with TRBD1 identical over 9 bases. Germline CDR1 KGHSH, CDR2 LQKENI. The CDR3 consists of 16 residues. V gave up 2 bases and J gave up 4 bases; unmatched junction bases: 5. CDR3 nucleotides: TGTGCCAGCTCACCAACCGGGACAGGGAGCACCGGGGAGCTGTTTTTT. Amino acids: CASSPTGTGSTGELFF.

V is TRBV20-1 and J is TRBJ2-6; no clear D. Germline values: CDR1 DFQATT, CDR2 SNEGSKA (reference sequence). The CDR3 extends over 12 amino acids. V was pared by 1 base and J by 7 bases, with 5 bases between. CDR3 protein: CSARGAANVLTF. For the CDR3, the DNA is TGCAGTGCTAGAGGCGCTGCCAACGTCCTGACTTTC.

This rearrangement joins TRBV6-1 to TRBJ2-5; 9 nucleotides agree with TRBD2. Germline loops: CDR1 MNHNS, CDR2 SASEGT. This CDR3 is 14 amino acids long. Losses at the gene ends were 5 bases for V and 5 bases for J; bases not matched to a gene: 6. The CDR3 loop is CASSSGGWAETQYF. The CDR3 region has the DNA TGTGCCAGCAGTAGCGGGGGGTGGGCGGAGACCCAGTACTTC.

This clonotype was recorded many times. The CDR3 nucleotides are TGCGCCAGCAGCTTTAGCGGGGCGAACACCGGGGAGCTGTTTTTT. Translation: CASSFSGANTGELFF. This chain uses TRBV5-1 with TRBJ2-2, with 8 bases matching TRBD2. The length of the CDR3 is 15 residues. With V trimmed by 2 bases and J by 0 bases, 0 bases remained unmatched. From germline, CDR1 is SGHRS and CDR2 YFSETQ.

The table lists this clonotype with many counts. The chain links TRBV6-1 to TRBJ2-7; possible D gene TRBD1, 5 bases. The CDR3 is 15 residues long. V was clipped by 5 bases and J by 2 bases, with 16 bases between them. CDR1 and CDR2 from the germline V gene are MNHNS and SASEGT. CDR3 amino acids: CASSPLKTAPYEQYF. In nucleotides, the CDR3 is TGTGCCAGCAGTCCCCTTAAGACAGCACCCTACGAGCAGTACTTC.

Only one count was recorded for this clonotype. This rearrangement joins TRBV2 to TRBJ2-3; 10 bases line up with TRBD1. The trim removed 4 bases at V and 2 bases at J, leaving 3 bases unmatched. Germline V gene lookup returns CDR1 SNHLY and CDR2 FYNNEI. The CDR3 is made up of 15 amino acids. CDR3 region: CASSGGTGDTDTQYF. Here the CDR3 DNA reads TGTGCCAGCAGTGGTGGGACAGGGGACACAGATACGCAGTATTTT.

This clonotype was observed many times. The chain employs TRBV2 and TRBJ2-5, with D possibly matching TRBD2 (6 bases). Germline values: CDR1 SNHLY, CDR2 FYNNEI. V lost 5 bases and J lost 4, with 23 bases in between. CDR3 length: 17 amino acids. CDR3: CASSPQAGLQVGETQYF. CDR3 nucleotides: TGTGCCAGCAGTCCCCAGGCGGGGCTCCAAGTGGGAGAGACCCAGTACTTC.

This clonotype turned up a few times. This chain links TRBV11-2 with TRBJ2-6; 8 nucleotides agree with TRBD1. The ends lost 3 bases at V and 4 bases at J; junction bases unmatched: 5. CDR1 is SGHAT, CDR2 FQNNGV, per germline. CDR3 length: 16 amino acids. DNA of the CDR3: TGTGCCAGCAGCTTGCAGGGGGCGCTGGGGGCCAACGTCCTGACTTTC. Protein sequence: CASSLQGALGANVLTF.

This clonotype has a count of ten or more. V gene TRBV28 combines with J gene TRBJ2-7, with TRBD2 matching 7 bases. V trimming: 6 bases; J trimming: 3 bases; junction bases outside the gene matches: 8. This CDR3 has 14 amino acids. The germline V gene encodes CDR1 MDHEN and CDR2 SYDVKM. The CDR3 DNA is TGTGCCAGCAGGTCGAGCGGGGTAGTCTACGAGCAGTACTTC. Its protein is CASRSSGVVYEQYF.

Remarks on this clonotype: One end of the junction is discordant with germline, which a read error may explain. The genes are TRBV6-5 and TRBJ1-1; 9 bases match TRBD1. CDR1 is MNHEY, CDR2 SVGAGI, per germline. The CDR3 spans 17 residues. This chain's CDR3 is CASIYEPGQGLFTEAFF. For the CDR3, the DNA is TGTGCCAGCATTTACGAACCGGGACAGGGACTGTTCACTGAAGCTTTCTTT.

This clonotype was counted at least ten times. The CDR3 coding sequence is TGCGCCAGCAGGTACAGGGCAGGGGGCAATCAGCCCCAGCATTTT. As protein: CASRYRAGGNQPQHF. V gene TRBV4-1 combines with J gene TRBJ1-5; D is possibly TRBD1 (6 bases). V gave up 6 bases and J gave up 2 bases, with 14 bases separating them. Germline V gene lookup returns CDR1 MGHRA and CDR2 YSYEKL. There are 15 residues in the CDR3.

This clonotype was detected ten times or more. This chain's CDR3 is CASSQDRGYQPQHF. The CDR3 region has the DNA TGTGCCAGCAGCCAGGACAGGGGGTATCAGCCCCAGCATTTT. The genes are TRBV12-3 or TRBV12-4 and TRBJ1-5, with 10 positions matching TRBD1. The length of the CDR3 is 14 residues. V was clipped by 6 bases and J by 5 bases; unmatched bases: 4.

Comment on this clonotype: Likely a read error: the CDR3 ends without its conserved phenylalanine or tryptophan. Because the CDR3's place on the DNA is in doubt, the DNA is left out and the CDR3 is given as listed by TCRdb. The V call is TRBV6-5, the J call TRBJ1-2. The CDR3 is 17 residues long, counting both termini. CDR1 and CDR2 (germline): MNHEY, SVGAGI. This CDR3 reads CASSYLREGGFDYGYSV.

This clonotype showed up many times. The chain has TRBV29-1 and TRBJ1-1; D remains unclear. Deletions cut 6 bases from V and 0 bases from J, with 11 bases between. Looked up from germline, CDR1 is SQVTM and CDR2 is ANQGSEA. The CDR3 spans 13 residues. Here the CDR3 DNA reads TGCAGCGTGTTAAAGAGTTTGAACACTGAAGCTTTCTTT. This codes for CSVLKSLNTEAFF.

The CDR3 DNA is TGTGCCAGCAGTTCGGACCGCCTACGGGAGACCCAGTACTTC. This codes for CASSSDRLRETQYF. V gene TRBV12-3 or TRBV12-4 combines with J gene TRBJ2-5; D not resolved. This CDR3 has 14 amino acids. V shed 4 bases and J shed 5 bases, with 14 bases lying between them.

The chain joins TRBV12-3 or TRBV12-4 to TRBJ2-2; 9 bases match TRBD2. V trimming: 7 bases; J trimming: 3 bases; junction bases outside the gene matches: 3. The CDR3 length is 14 residues. This CDR3 is CASNVAGDTGELFF. CDR3 bases: TGTGCCAGCAACGTAGCGGGGGACACCGGGGAGCTGTTTTTT.

This sequence joins TRBV5-5 and TRBJ2-5; unclear D gene. This CDR3 region has 14 residues. Trimming took off 0 bases at V and 3 bases at J, with 9 bases between the two ends. Germline CDR1 reads SGHKS; CDR2 reads YYEKEE (reference sequence). The CDR3 nucleotides are TGTGCCAGCAGCTTGGGGGCAGTTGAAGAGACCCAGTACTTC. It encodes CASSLGAVEETQYF.

This clonotype showed up many times. The V and J genes are TRBV3-1 and TRBJ1-1; TRBD1 matches 8 bases. Unmatched junction bases numbered 8, after V lost 6 bases and J lost 5 bases. This CDR3 has 14 amino acids. The germline V gene has CDR1 LGHDT and CDR2 YNNKEL (reference sequence). The CDR3 nucleotides read TGTGCCAGCAGACCCGGACAGGGAAGGACTGAAGCTTTCTTT. Translated: CASRPGQGRTEAFF.